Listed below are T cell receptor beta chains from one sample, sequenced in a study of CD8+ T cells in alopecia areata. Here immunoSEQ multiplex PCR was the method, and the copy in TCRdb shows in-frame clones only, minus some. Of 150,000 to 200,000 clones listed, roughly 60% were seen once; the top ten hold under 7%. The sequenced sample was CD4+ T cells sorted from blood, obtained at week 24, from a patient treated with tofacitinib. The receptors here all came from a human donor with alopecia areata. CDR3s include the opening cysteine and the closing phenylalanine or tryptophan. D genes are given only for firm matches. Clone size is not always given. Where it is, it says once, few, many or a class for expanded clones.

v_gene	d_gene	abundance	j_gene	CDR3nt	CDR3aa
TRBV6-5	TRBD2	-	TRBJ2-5	TGTGCCAGCAGCGGAGCGGGAGGGCGGGAGACCCAGTACTTC	CASSGAGGRETQYF
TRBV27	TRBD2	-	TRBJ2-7	TGTGCCAGCAATACATACGGTAGCGGGGTCTACGAGCAGTACTTC	CASNTYGSGVYEQYF
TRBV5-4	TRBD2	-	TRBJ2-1	TGTGCCAGCAACCAACGACTAGCGGGGAGGAATGAGCAGTTCTTC	CASNQRLAGRNEQFF
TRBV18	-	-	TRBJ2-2	TGTGCCAGCTCTACTGAGGGGTCCGGGGAGCTGTTTTTT	CASSTEGSGELFF
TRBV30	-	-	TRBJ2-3	TGTGCCTGGAGTCCACTTACAGATACGCAGTATTTT	CAWSPLTDTQYF
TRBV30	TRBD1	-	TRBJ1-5	TGTGCCTGGAGTACGGACAGGCAAGGGGGACCCCAGCATTTT	CAWSTDRQGGPQHF
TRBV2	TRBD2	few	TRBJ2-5	TGTGCCAGCAGTGAAGGACTAGCGGAGATGGCTGAGACCCAGTACTTC	CASSEGLAEMAETQYF
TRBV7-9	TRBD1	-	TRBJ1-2	TGTGCCAGCAGCGCACGACCGACAGGGTTCTATGGCTACACCTTC	CASSARPTGFYGYTF
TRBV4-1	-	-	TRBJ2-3	TGCGCCAGCAGCCAAGAAGTGTGGAGGGCAGATACGCAGTATTTT	CASSQEVWRADTQYF
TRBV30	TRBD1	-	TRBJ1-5	TGTGCCTGGAGTCCTGGCGGACAGGACTATCAGCCCCAGCATTTT	CAWSPGGQDYQPQHF
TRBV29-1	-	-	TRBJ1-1	TGCAGCGTCGACAGCATTGCGAACACTGAAGCTTTCTTT	CSVDSIANTEAFF
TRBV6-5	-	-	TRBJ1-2	TGTGCCAGCAGTTACTCCGACAGATTCTATGGCTACACCTTC	CASSYSDRFYGYTF
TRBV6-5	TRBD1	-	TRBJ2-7	TGTGCCAGCAGTTACTCCGGACAGGGCTCCTACGAGCAGTACTTC	CASSYSGQGSYEQYF
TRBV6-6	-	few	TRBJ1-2	TGTGCCAGCAGGGACCGGAGACAGGCATACTATGGCTACACCTTC	CASRDRRQAYYGYTF
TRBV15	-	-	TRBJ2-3	TGTGCCACCAGCAGAGCGGAGGGAGATACGCAGTATTTT	CATSRAEGDTQYF
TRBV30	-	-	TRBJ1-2	TGTGCCTGGTTGCAGAAACCTAACTATGGCTACACCTTC	CAWLQKPNYGYTF
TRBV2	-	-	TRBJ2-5	TGTGCCAGCAGTGAAGCCCCGAATCAAGAGACCCAGTACTTC	CASSEAPNQETQYF
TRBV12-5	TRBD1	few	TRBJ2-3	TGTGCTAGTGGTCCAGGACAGGGAAGCACAGATACGCAGTATTTT	CASGPGQGSTDTQYF
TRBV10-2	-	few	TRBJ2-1	TGCGCCAGCAGTGAGTCTCAGCGGCAAGTCTCCTACAATGAGCAGTTCTTC	CASSESQRQVSYNEQFF
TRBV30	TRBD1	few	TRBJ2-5	TGTGCCTGGAGTTTTGGGACAGGGGTTGTCCAAGAGACCCAGTACTTC	CAWSFGTGVVQETQYF
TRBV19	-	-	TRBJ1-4	TGTGCCAGTACATCAGGGGCCACCAATGAAAAACTGTTTTTT	CASTSGATNEKLFF
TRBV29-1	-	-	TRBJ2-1	TGCAGCGTTGGACCGGACAGCTACAATGAGCAGTTCTTC	CSVGPDSYNEQFF
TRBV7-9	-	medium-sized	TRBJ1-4	TGTGCCAGCAGCGCCCGACAGGCAACTAATGAAAAACTGTTTTTT	CASSARQATNEKLFF
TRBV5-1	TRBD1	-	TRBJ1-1	TGCGCCAGCAGCCATCAGGGGGCCTTCAACACTGAAGCTTTCTTT	CASSHQGAFNTEAFF
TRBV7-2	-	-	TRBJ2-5	TGTGCCAGCAGCCAACGACCCCGGGAGACCCAGTACTTC	CASSQRPRETQYF
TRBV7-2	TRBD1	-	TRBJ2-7	TGTGCCAGCAGCCCGACAGGGGCCTTGGGCGAGCAGTACTTC	CASSPTGALGEQYF
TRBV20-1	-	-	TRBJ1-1	TGCAGTGCTAGGGGGGACCACAGCGCTTTCTTT	CSARGDHSAFF
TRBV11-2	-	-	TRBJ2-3	TGTGCCAGCAGCTCCCGCACAGATACGCAGTATTTT	CASSSRTDTQYF
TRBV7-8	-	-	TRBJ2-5	TGTGCCAGCAGCTTAGCTCAGGGAAAGACCCAGTACTTC	CASSLAQGKTQYF
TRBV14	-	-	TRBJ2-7	TGTGCCAGCAGCCAGGACGGGTCCCACGAGCAGTACTTC	CASSQDGSHEQYF
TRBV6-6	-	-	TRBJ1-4	TGTGCCAGCAGTTACGGGACTAATGAAAAACTGTTTTTT	CASSYGTNEKLFF
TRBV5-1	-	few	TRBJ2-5	TGCGCCAGCAGCTTGCGGAACGGGGGTGTGGGAGAGACCCAGTACTTC	CASSLRNGGVGETQYF
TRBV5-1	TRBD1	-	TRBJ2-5	TGCGCCAGCAGCTTGGGACAGGGTGGTGAGACCCAGTACTTC	CASSLGQGGETQYF
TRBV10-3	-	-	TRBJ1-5	TGTGCCATCAGAGACAGCCTCAATCAGCCCCAGCATTTT	CAIRDSLNQPQHF
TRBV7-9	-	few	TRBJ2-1	TGTGCCAGCAGCTTAGGTTACACAGGAGATTACAATGAGCAGTTCTTC	CASSLGYTGDYNEQFF
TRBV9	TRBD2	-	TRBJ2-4	TGTGCCAGCAGCGTTGGACTAGCGGGGGGCGGGCAAGCCATTCAGTACTTC	CASSVGLAGGGQAIQYF
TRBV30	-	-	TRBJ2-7	TGTGCCTGGAGTAACGGGTACGAGCAGTACTTC	CAWSNGYEQYF
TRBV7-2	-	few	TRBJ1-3	TGTGCCAGCAGCTCCCGGAGAGGCACCATATATTTT	CASSSRRGTIYF
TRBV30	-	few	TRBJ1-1	TGTGCCTGCCCGAGGAGGACAGATAACACTGAAGCTTTCTTT	CACPRRTDNTEAFF
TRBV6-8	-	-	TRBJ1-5	TGTGCCAGCAGTTATAGCCATTGCTCGGGGGGTAGCGATCAGCCCCAGCATTTT	CASSYSHCSGGSDQPQHF
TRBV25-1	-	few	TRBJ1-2	TGTGCCAGCAGTGCAGGGGTCCTCTATGGCTACACCTTC	CASSAGVLYGYTF
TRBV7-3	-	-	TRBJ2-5	TGTGCCAGCAGCCCGGGTTGGCAAGAGACCCAGTACTTC	CASSPGWQETQYF
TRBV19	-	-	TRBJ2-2	TGTGCCAGTAGTACGAGACAGGTACAATGGACCGGGGAGCTGTTTTTT	CASSTRQVQWTGELFF
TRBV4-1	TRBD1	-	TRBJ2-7	TGCGCCAGCAGCAAAGGGACAGAATACGAGCAGTACTTC	CASSKGTEYEQYF
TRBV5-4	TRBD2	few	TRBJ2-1	TGTGCCAGCAGCGAAGGGACTACCTACAATGAGCAGTTCTTC	CASSEGTTYNEQFF
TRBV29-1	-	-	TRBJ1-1	TGCAGCGTTGCTGAGGACACTGAAGCTTTCTTT	CSVAEDTEAFF
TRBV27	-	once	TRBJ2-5	TGTGCCAGCAGTGTCCGGGTCCAAGAGACCCAGTACTTC	CASSVRVQETQYF
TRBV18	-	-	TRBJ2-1	TGTGCCAGCTCAGGGGTCCTCGGGAATGAGCAGTTCTTC	CASSGVLGNEQFF
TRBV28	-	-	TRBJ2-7	TGTGCCAGCAGTCCCCGGGTCGAGCAGTACTTC	CASSPRVEQYF
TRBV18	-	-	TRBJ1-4	TGTGCCAGCTCACGGATGGGATCAACTAATGAAAAACTGTTTTTT	CASSRMGSTNEKLFF
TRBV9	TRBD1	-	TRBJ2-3	TGTGCCAGCAGCCCCCGGACAGGGGGCTCCACAGATACGCAGTATTTT	CASSPRTGGSTDTQYF
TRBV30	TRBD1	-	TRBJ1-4	TGTGCCTCCGGGACAGGGGGGTCCACTAATGAAAAACTGTTTTTT	CASGTGGSTNEKLFF
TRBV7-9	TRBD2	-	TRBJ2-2	TGTGCCAGCAGCACGGGGGGGCCGTCGAGGACCGGGGAGCTGTTTTTT	CASSTGGPSRTGELFF
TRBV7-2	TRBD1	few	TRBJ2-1	TGTGCCAGCAGCTTCAGAGGGGGCGGTACTGGTGAGCAGTTCTTC	CASSFRGGGTGEQFF